Each of the 20 T cell receptor beta chains below was sequenced from the same sample in a study of blood T cell repertoires in COVID-19. Sequencing was performed with immunoSEQ multiplex PCR; in TCRdb, only in-frame clones are kept and a portion is missing. The sample holds over 50,000 clones, around four fifths seen once. Material: peripheral blood. The origin of the receptors is a man between 70 and 80 years old with acute or convalescent COVID-19.

The V call is TRBV4-1, the J call TRBJ1-1; tentative D call: TRBD1 (5 bases). Germline lookup yields CDR1 MGHRA and CDR2 YSYEKL. Trimming pared 0 bases from V and 12 bases from J, leaving 23 bases between. CDR3 length equals 16 residues. CDR3 DNA sequence: TGCGCCAGCAGCCAAGATAGCCAGGGCCTGGGTATTGCGACTTTCTTT. Residues: CASSQDSQGLGIATFF.

This chain links TRBV4-1 with TRBJ1-2; unclear D gene. V gave up 2 bases and J gave up 7 bases, with 14 bases separating them. The CDR3 runs 14 residues. Germline V gives CDR1 MGHRA, CDR2 YSYEKL. The CDR3 nucleotides are TGCGCCAGCAGCCAACCGGCGGCAGAACCTGGCTACACCTTC. Protein product: CASSQPAAEPGYTF.

J is TRBJ1-1 and V is TRBV14; 8 bases are a match to TRBD1. J lost 0 bases, V lost 1 base, and 10 bases had no gene match. The CDR3 has 18 residues. Per germline, CDR1 SGHDN and CDR2 FVKESK. The CDR3 protein is CASSQVPGQVLLNTEAFF. As DNA, the CDR3 is TGTGCCAGCAGCCAAGTACCGGGACAGGTCCTACTGAACACTGAAGCTTTCTTT.

This clone occurred many times. The V call is TRBV4-1, the J call TRBJ1-1; no firm D call. Germline values: CDR1 MGHRA, CDR2 YSYEKL. Trimming removed 4 bases from V and 0 bases from J, with 18 bases in between. The CDR3 extends over 17 amino acids. The CDR3 is CASSPRGLVAVNTEAFF. In nucleotides, the CDR3 is TGCGCCAGCAGCCCCCGAGGTTTAGTCGCCGTGAACACTGAAGCTTTCTTT.

The chain is built from TRBV7-9 and TRBJ2-7; weak D call: TRBD2 (7 bases). CDR1 is SEHNR and CDR2 is FQNEAQ in the germline V gene (reference sequence). V was clipped by 3 bases and J by 1 base, with 16 bases between them. This CDR3 contains 16 residues. The CDR3 nucleotides read TGTGCCAGCAGCTTTTATGGAAGGGGGGGATCCTACGAGCAGTACTTC. This translates into CASSFYGRGGSYEQYF.

The chain joins TRBV28 to TRBJ1-1; D gene uncertain. The CDR3 consists of 15 residues. Trimming shortened V by 6 bases and J by 4 bases, and 18 bases separated the two germline ends. CDR1 and CDR2 from the germline V gene are MDHEN and SYDVKM. CDR3 DNA sequence: TGTGCCAGCAGCCCATCCCAGACCGGAGGCACTGAAGCTTTCTTT. Amino acid sequence: CASSPSQTGGTEAFF. Using reference TRBV28 and TRBJ1-1 for the parts outside the CDR3, the full variable domain is DVKVTQSSRYLVKRTGEKVFLECVQDMDHENMFWYRQDPGLGLRLIYFSYDVKMKEKGDIPEGYSVSREKKERFSLILESASTNQTSMYLCASSPSQTGGTEAFFGQGTRLTVV.

The rearrangement links TRBV7-9 to TRBJ2-3, with 9 nucleotides matching TRBD2. This CDR3 spans 14 amino acids. Germline CDR1 is SEHNR and CDR2 is FQNEAQ (reference sequence). V lost 3 bases and J lost 8; bases outside the gene matches: 6. CDR3 coding DNA: TGTGCCAGCAGCTTCGGGACTAGCCCCGCTACGCAGTATTTT. It is translated as CASSFGTSPATQYF.

This clone was picked up one time. The V and J genes are TRBV6-5 and TRBJ2-5, with 7 bases matching TRBD1. The CDR3 spans 14 residues. The ends lost 4 bases at V and 5 bases at J; junction bases unmatched: 7. In germline, CDR1 is MNHEY, CDR2 SVGAGI. DNA of the CDR3: TGTGCCAGCAGTTCCGACAGGGTCTGGGAGACCCAGTACTTC. Protein product: CASSSDRVWETQYF.

The genes are TRBV6-4 and TRBJ2-1, with D perhaps matching TRBD1 (6 bases). The CDR3 loop spans 15 amino acids. Trimming took off 7 bases at V and 0 bases at J, with 13 bases between the two ends. Germline-derived CDR1 and CDR2 are MRHNA and SNTAGT. CDR3 loop: CASTPDRFSYNEQFF. CDR3 bases: TGTGCCAGCACCCCGGACAGATTCTCCTACAATGAGCAGTTCTTC.

V usage is TRBV19 and J usage is TRBJ2-4, with TRBD1 matching 10 bases. V lost 4 bases and J lost 6; bases outside the gene matches: 6. The length of the CDR3 is 15 residues. Germline V gives CDR1 LNHDA, CDR2 SQIVND (reference sequence). The CDR3 protein is CASSTARDRGNIQYF. CDR3 DNA: TGTGCCAGTAGTACCGCCCGGGACAGGGGAAACATTCAGTACTTC.

The chain links TRBV2 to TRBJ2-1; 15 bases map to TRBD2. The CDR3 sequence is 19 residues long. Germline trimming cut 5 bases from V and 1 base from J; bases unmatched to any gene: 9. CDR1 and CDR2 from the germline V gene are SNHLY and FYNNEI. The CDR3 DNA reads as TGTGCCAGCAGTCCCAGGACTAGCGGGGGGGCCGGGTCCTACAATGAGCAGTTCTTC. It encodes CASSPRTSGGAGSYNEQFF.

The chain employs TRBV18 and TRBJ2-7; 10 nucleotides line up with TRBD1. J gave up 6 bases and V 6 bases, and 11 bases lay outside the gene matches. The CDR3 is made up of 15 amino acids. Germline V gene data show CDR1 as KGHSH and CDR2 as LQKENI. CDR3 DNA sequence: TGTGCCAGCTCCGGACAGGGGGATAGCACTACCGAGCAGTACTTC. It specifies CASSGQGDSTTEQYF.

This clone occurred once. The chain recombines TRBV5-1 with TRBJ2-7; TRBD2 matches at 8 bases. Trimming removed 3 bases from V and 0 bases from J; junction bases left unmatched: 5. The CDR3 totals 15 residues. Germline-derived CDR1 and CDR2 are SGHRS and YFSETQ. The CDR3 region is CASSSTAGVSYEQYF. CDR3 nucleotides: TGCGCCAGCAGCTCAACAGCGGGGGTCTCCTACGAGCAGTACTTC.

The chain links TRBV5-4 to TRBJ2-7; D may be TRBD2 (7 bases). V was shortened by 3 bases and J by 6 bases, with 13 bases between the two germline ends. In germline, CDR1 is SGHNT, CDR2 YYREEE (reference sequence). The CDR3 covers 13 residues. As DNA, the CDR3 is TGTGCCAGCAGCTCGAGGGGGAGGGGCGAGCAGTACTTC. As protein: CASSSRGRGEQYF.

CDR3 sequence: CASSQRQGNQPQHF. CDR3 DNA sequence: TGTGCCAGTAGTCAGCGACAGGGCAATCAGCCCCAGCATTTT. The rearrangement joins TRBV19 to TRBJ1-5; tentative D call: TRBD1 (6 bases). Trimming cost V 5 bases and J 2 bases, with 10 bases left between them. CDR3 size: 14 residues. Germline V gene lookup returns CDR1 LNHDA and CDR2 SQIVND (reference sequence).

The rearrangement joins TRBV19 to TRBJ2-3, with TRBD2 as a possible D gene (7 bases). With 9 bases removed from V and 2 bases from J, the gap between germline ends came to 12 bases. This CDR3 region has 13 residues. Germline V gives CDR1 LNHDA, CDR2 SQIVND (reference sequence). Here the CDR3 reads CASRGANTDTQYF. CDR3 bases: TGTGCCAGCCGGGGGGCAAACACAGATACGCAGTATTTT.

The rearrangement uses TRBV6-5 and TRBJ1-6; D remains unclear. The CDR3 is 14 amino acids. Trimming stripped 9 bases from V and 7 bases from J, with 16 bases between. Germline V gene sequence: CDR1 MNHEY, CDR2 SVGAGI. This CDR3 reads CASRPSRRNSPLHF. The CDR3 region has the DNA TGTGCCAGTAGGCCTAGCAGGAGGAATTCACCCCTCCACTTT.

J is TRBJ2-1 and V is TRBV7-2, with TRBD2 matching 9 bases. Germline V gene data show CDR1 as SGHTA and CDR2 as FQGNSA. With 3 bases clipped from V and 10 bases from J, the junction kept 7 bases outside the gene matches. This CDR3 is built from 14 residues. CDR3 coding DNA: TGTGCCAGCAGCTTGGAGCGGGGGGCAGGGGAGCAGTTCTTC. Translation gives CASSLERGAGEQFF.

V is TRBV15 and J is TRBJ2-3; the D gene is possibly TRBD1 (6 bases). The germline V and J ends were trimmed by 3 bases and 6 bases, with 13 bases remaining between them. Germline CDR1 LNHNV, CDR2 YYDKDF (reference sequence). The CDR3 is 14 residues long. Written as DNA, the CDR3 is TGTGCCACCAGCAGGGGGGCCGCGTCGGATACGCAGTATTTT. Translation gives CATSRGAASDTQYF.

This rearrangement joins TRBV18 to TRBJ2-2; D not certain. The germline V gene has CDR1 KGHSH and CDR2 LQKENI. Trimming cost V 1 base and J 4 bases, with 13 bases left between them. This CDR3 has 16 residues. CDR3 bases: TGTGCCAGCTCACCACAAGTAATCCCGAGCACCGGGGAGCTGTTTTTT. Translation: CASSPQVIPSTGELFF.